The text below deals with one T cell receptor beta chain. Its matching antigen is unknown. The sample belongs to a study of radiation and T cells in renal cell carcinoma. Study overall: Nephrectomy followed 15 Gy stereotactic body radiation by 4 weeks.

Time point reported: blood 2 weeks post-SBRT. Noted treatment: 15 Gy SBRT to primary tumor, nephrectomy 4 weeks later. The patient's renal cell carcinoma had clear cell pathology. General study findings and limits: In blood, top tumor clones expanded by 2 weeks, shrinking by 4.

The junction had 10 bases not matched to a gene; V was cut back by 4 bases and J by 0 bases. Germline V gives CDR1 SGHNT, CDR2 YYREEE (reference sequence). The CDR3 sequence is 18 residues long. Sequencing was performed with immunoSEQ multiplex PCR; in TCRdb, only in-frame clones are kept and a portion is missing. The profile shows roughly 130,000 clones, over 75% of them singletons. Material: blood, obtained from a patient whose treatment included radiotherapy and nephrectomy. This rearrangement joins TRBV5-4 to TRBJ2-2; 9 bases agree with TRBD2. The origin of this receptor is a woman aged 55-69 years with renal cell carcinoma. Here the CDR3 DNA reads TGTGCCAGCAGCCTTGCTAGCGGGGTAACCGCGAACACCGGGGAGCTGTTTTTT. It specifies CASSLASGVTANTGELFF.